The entry below describes one T cell receptor (beta chain). Its antigen specificity is not known. Per-base quality was not reported, and no clone a single base away is much larger than it. TCRbeta-specific cDNA was reverse-transcribed from roughly 500 ng total RNA using a constant-region primer and ProtoScript II reverse transcriptase. The TCRbeta libraries were prepared through three rounds of nested multiplex PCR following a slightly modified ARM-PCR procedure. Multiplex TRBV1-TRBV30 forward primers and a Cbeta reverse primer were used in the first two PCR rounds, each of which was run for around 10 cycles. Sample barcodes and Illumina adapters were added in a final 25-cycle PCR using Deep VentR polymerase. Before sequencing, amplicons of 200-500 bp were gel-purified using a QIAquick gel extraction kit. TCRbeta amplicons were sequenced on an Illumina HiSeq 2500 with 250-bp paired-end reads. In the source study's methods: To recover full CDR3 sequences, reads were quality-trimmed using Trimmomatic v0.33 and paired reads were then merged using FLASH v1.2.11. V, D and J germline segments were assigned to the rearranged TCRbeta sequences by MiGEC v1.2.1b. Clonotype statistics, along with Shannon-Wiener diversity indices, were calculated using VDJtools v1.0.0. Except for diversity analysis, only the 250 most abundant clonotypes of each sample were used in subsequent analyses to reduce sampling bias. Through fastp at Q25 and MiXCR, TCRdb rebuilt clones from the public reads, retaining in-frame beta chains. Records with the same CDR3 protein are collapsed into one entry carrying the most frequent genes and DNA. What appears here as the V and J calls and clone size reflects TCRdb's work, not the paper's. For this sample there are around 210,000 distinct CDR3 sequences; approximately 65% appear just once. Together, the top ten hold 7% to 8.5% of the sample.

This sample was included in a study of tumor-infiltrating lymphocytes in primary liver carcinoma (dated by TCRdb to about 2017). A note on the overall study: Between November 2015 and early 2016, five patients in China with histopathologically diagnosed primary liver carcinoma had their tumors surgically resected. The five patients, three men and two women aged 30 to 69 years, had hepatocellular carcinoma (four) or combined HCC and intrahepatic cholangiocarcinoma (one). The five patients had tumors staged T1-T3 N0M0, with maximum diameters ranging from 4.2 to 10 cm. Samples yielded roughly 3.65 to 7.5 million productive TCRbeta reads; read depth did not differ significantly between tissue types. TCRbeta repertoire sequencing, expression microarrays and whole-exome sequencing were combined in the study across five regions of each liver tumor, with adjacent normal tissue and blood also included. A total of roughly 35 specimens from 5 patients went through TCRbeta repertoire sequencing, namely 25 tumor regions, 5 adjacent noncancerous liver tissues and 5 peripheral blood samples. Reproducibility between technical replicate repertoires was high, with correlation coefficients above 0.95 and mean shared-clone rates roughly 0.86.

General conclusions and limits of the study: Compared with blood, tumors had a significantly larger share of the repertoire taken up by the top 250 clones (p = 0.039). Repertoire overlap was found to be higher between tumor regions (mean approximately 35%) than between tumor-adjacent (approximately 17%) or tumor-blood (about 15%) pairs, consistent with antigen-driven expansion. Only the TCR beta chain was sequenced, so true repertoire diversity is likely underestimated because unpaired alpha chains were not captured. Only five patients were included in the study, and the authors note that the findings should be validated in a larger study. Since the samples were bulk and unsorted, there was no way to compare CD4+ and CD8+ T cell repertoires.

Trimming takes 0 bases from V and 14 bases from J, and the germline ends sit 19 bases apart. Measured from the cysteine to the phenylalanine, the CDR3 is 13 residues long. Kept here is only the CDR3 DNA, which spans 39 bases and is read in frame from base 1. CDR1 and CDR2 are read off the germline V gene as SQVTM and ANQGSEA. Blood RNA was extracted from unsorted whole blood using TRIzol reagent, and germline DNA was obtained with the DNeasy Blood & Tissue kit. Patients had chronic HBV infection and were treatment-naive at sampling. Before surgery, roughly 4 milliliters of peripheral blood were drawn into K2EDTA tubes.

The sequenced material came from peripheral blood. The receptor was derived from a woman aged 60-70 years with primary liver carcinoma and hepatitis B virus infection. The rearranged chain carries TRBV29-1 and TRBJ2-5, with the D segment identity uncertain. The nucleotides are TGCAGCGTTGAAGACAAGTACCAAGAGATCCAATACTTC. Translated, this is CSVEDKYQEIQYF.